This T cell receptor beta chain was recovered during a study of T cells in Graves' hyperthyroidism and ophthalmopathy. This clonotype was observed many times. Amplified regions were TCR beta CDR3 sequences from RNA transcripts. TCR CDR3 underwent first-round RT-PCR with the HTBI primer set. TCRdb re-derived calls from the multiplex PCR reads in MiXCR, one entry per CDR3 protein. The sample lists about 560,000 distinct CDR3 sequences; roughly 46% were seen once. From germline, CDR1 is SGHVS and CDR2 FQNEAQ. The CDR3 is 14 residues long. Trimming removed 0 bases from V and 4 bases from J, with 9 bases in between. Graves' hyperthyroidism showing no ophthalmopathy progression within 18 months was considered stable. Newly diagnosed hyperthyroidism, duration under 2 months, in patients aged 18 to 65. Investigators excluded patients with uncontrolled infection, other autoimmune disease, pregnancy or lactation. Diagnostic decisions used clinical symptoms, serum thyroxine and TRAb, thyroid ultrasound and orbital computed tomography.

The origin of this receptor is a woman aged 18-29 years with Graves' hyperthyroidism. The chain recombines TRBV7-8 with TRBJ1-1, with D possibly TRBD1 on 5 matching bases. The sequenced sample was peripheral blood or thyroid tissue (not recorded which). The CDR3 DNA follows: TGTGCCAGCAGCTTAGCTCCCGGGGGCACTGAAGCTTTCTTT. Residues: CASSLAPGGTEAFF. Filled out from reference TRBV7-8 and TRBJ1-1, the complete variable domain reads GAGVSQSPRYKVAKRGQDVALRCDPISGHVSLFWYQQALGQGPEFLTYFQNEAQLDKSGLPSDRFFAERPEGSVSTLKIQRTQQEDSAVYLCASSLAPGGTEAFFGQGTRLTVV.